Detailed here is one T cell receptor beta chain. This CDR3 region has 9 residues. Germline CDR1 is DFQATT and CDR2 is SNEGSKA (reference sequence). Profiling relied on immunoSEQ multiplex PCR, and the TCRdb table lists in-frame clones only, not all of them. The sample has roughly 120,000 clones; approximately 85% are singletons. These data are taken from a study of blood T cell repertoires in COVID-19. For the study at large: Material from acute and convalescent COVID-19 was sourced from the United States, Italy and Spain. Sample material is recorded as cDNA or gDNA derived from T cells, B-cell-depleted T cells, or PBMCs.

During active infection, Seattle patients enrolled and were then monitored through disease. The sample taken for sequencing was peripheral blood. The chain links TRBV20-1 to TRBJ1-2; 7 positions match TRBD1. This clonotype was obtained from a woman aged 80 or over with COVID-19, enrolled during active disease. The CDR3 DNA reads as TGCAGCGGGACAGATGGCTACACCTTC. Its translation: CSGTDGYTF.